A single sample gave rise to the 20 T cell receptor beta chains below, sequenced in a study of T cell repertoires in cytomegalovirus infection. Each CDR3 protein is one row after TCRdb ran MiXCR on the reads. The data hold 200,000 to 250,000 distinct CDR3 sequences, with about 38% observed a single time. These TCRs are of unknown antigen specificity. The sequencing here drew on CD8+ T cells from cultured PBMCs, taken from culture after CMV antigen stimulation. The receptors come from a human donor in good health (CMV status not recorded). Some clones in this sample may be carry-over from other donors' samples.

V usage is TRBV7-6 and J usage is TRBJ1-2; D perhaps matches TRBD1 (6 bases). Trimming took off 7 bases at V and 1 base at J, with 10 bases between the two ends. CDR1 and CDR2 from the germline V gene are SGHVS and FNYEAQ. The CDR3 has 13 residues. CDR3 nucleotide sequence: TGTGCCAGCAAAGACAGGAATAACTATGGCTACACCTTC. Residues: CASKDRNNYGYTF.

The table lists this clonotype with a few counts. The chain combines TRBV9 with TRBJ2-3, with 7 bases that match TRBD2. Germline lookup yields CDR1 SGDLS and CDR2 YYNGEE. V trimming: 0 bases; J trimming: 2 bases; junction bases outside the gene matches: 9. The CDR3 loop spans 17 amino acids. CDR3 protein: CASSVGTAGYTTDTQYF. DNA for the CDR3: TGTGCCAGCAGCGTAGGAACAGCGGGATATACCACAGATACGCAGTATTTT.

This clonotype was observed at least ten times. The chain has TRBV7-3 and TRBJ2-6; D call uncertain. Germline V gene data show CDR1 as SGHTA and CDR2 as FQGTGA. Trimming pared 4 bases from V and 0 bases from J, leaving 7 bases between. This CDR3 has 15 amino acids. CDR3 residues: CASSSTTSGANVLTF. The CDR3 region has the DNA TGTGCCAGCAGCTCCACTACCTCTGGGGCCAACGTCCTGACTTTC.

V gene TRBV7-8 combines with J gene TRBJ2-7, with D hard to call. There are 13 residues in the CDR3. V lost 1 base, J lost 3 bases, and 7 bases lay in between. Germline V gene lookup returns CDR1 SGHVS and CDR2 FQNEAQ. The CDR3 spells CASSLGAFYEQYF. CDR3 bases: TGTGCCAGCAGCTTAGGGGCTTTCTACGAGCAGTACTTC.

At least ten counts were recorded for this clonotype. This chain joins TRBV7-2 and TRBJ2-5, with a tentative D call TRBD2 (5 bases). The CDR3 sequence is 13 residues long. The germline V gene encodes CDR1 SGHTA and CDR2 FQGNSA. With 5 bases removed from V and 2 bases from J, the gap between germline ends came to 9 bases. CDR3 sequence (DNA): TGTGCCAGCAGCCTGGACTTTCAAGAGACCCAGTACTTC. Translating it yields CASSLDFQETQYF.

This rearrangement joins TRBV7-3 to TRBJ2-3; 7 nucleotides agree with TRBD1. CDR3 length: 15 residues. Germline CDR1 SGHTA, CDR2 FQGTGA. Germline trimming cut 5 bases from V and 4 bases from J; bases unmatched to any gene: 9. Written as DNA, the CDR3 is TGTGCCAGCAGCCCGAACAGGGGCCTCCCAGATACGCAGTATTTT. It translates to CASSPNRGLPDTQYF.

The chain combines TRBV7-6 with TRBJ2-5; D might be TRBD1 or TRBD2, each matching 5 bases. Per the germline V gene, CDR1 is SGHVS and CDR2 is FNYEAQ. This CDR3 region has 14 residues. V lost 7 bases and J lost 1, with 13 bases in between. The CDR3 bases are TGTGCCAGCACCCAAGGGGACGTCCAAGAGACCCAGTACTTC. Amino acid sequence: CASTQGDVQETQYF.

V gene TRBV25-1 combines with J gene TRBJ2-1; 9 bases align to TRBD2. CDR1 MGHDK and CDR2 SYGVNS come from the germline V gene. The CDR3 totals 15 residues. Trimming cost V 2 bases and J 7 bases; bases outside gene matches: 6. CDR3 amino acids: CASSEGSGRINEQFF. The CDR3 coding sequence is TGTGCCAGCAGTGAAGGCAGCGGGAGGATAAATGAGCAGTTCTTC.

The chain combines TRBV28 with TRBJ2-3; 9 bases line up with TRBD2. With 2 bases clipped from V and 2 bases from J, the junction kept 5 bases outside the gene matches. The CDR3 has 16 residues. The germline V gene has CDR1 MDHEN and CDR2 SYDVKM. CDR3 protein: CASSLRTSAYTDTQYF. CDR3 in DNA: TGTGCCAGCAGTTTACGGACTAGCGCCTACACAGATACGCAGTATTTT.

A few counts support this clonotype. This chain links TRBV15 with TRBJ1-5; no reliable D call. With 2 bases removed from V and 3 bases from J, the gap between germline ends came to 8 bases. The CDR3 covers 14 residues. The germline V gene encodes CDR1 LNHNV and CDR2 YYDKDF (reference sequence). CDR3 in amino acids: CATSRRASNQPQHF. The CDR3 nucleotides read TGTGCCACCAGCAGAAGGGCTTCCAATCAGCCCCAGCATTTT.

The CDR3 loop is CASSLSGAHHGADTQYF. The CDR3 DNA reads as TGTGCCAGCAGCCTTAGCGGGGCTCATCATGGCGCAGATACGCAGTATTTT. The chain has TRBV7-3 and TRBJ2-3; 8 positions match TRBD2. CDR3 size: 17 residues. Unmatched junction bases numbered 14, after V lost 5 bases and J lost 4 bases. Germline-derived CDR1 and CDR2 are SGHTA and FQGTGA.

A few counts support this clonotype. The chain employs TRBV18 and TRBJ2-2; D gene unclear. This CDR3 is 13 amino acids long. V was trimmed by 6 bases and J by 1 base, leaving 6 bases between them. CDR1 KGHSH and CDR2 LQKENI come from the germline V gene. This CDR3 is CASSEMNTGELFF. The CDR3 DNA sequence: TGTGCCAGCTCGGAAATGAACACCGGGGAGCTGTTTTTT.

This chain connects TRBV7-3 to TRBJ2-2; 8 nucleotides agree with TRBD1. Trimming took 5 bases from V and 5 from J; bases not matched to a gene: 7. The germline gives CDR1 SGHTA, CDR2 FQGTGA. The CDR3 length is 15 residues. DNA for the CDR3: TGTGCCAGCAGCCGCCGGGACAGGATGACCGGGGAGCTGTTTTTT. Protein sequence: CASSRRDRMTGELFF.

A note on this clonotype: One junction end does not reproduce the germline sequence, and a read error may be involved. V gene TRBV7-1 combines with J gene TRBJ2-2, with D possibly matching TRBD2 (5 bases). TRBV7-1 is sorted into the ORF group, with uncertain function. CDR3 size: 15 residues. The CDR3 spells CASSSMGVYTGELFF. The CDR3 DNA sequence: TGTGCCAGCAGCTCGATGGGCGTATACACCGGGGAGCTTTTTTTT.

A few counts support this clonotype. The genes are TRBV7-2 and TRBJ2-3; possibly TRBD2 for D (5 bases). The CDR3 is 13 residues long. CDR1 SGHTA and CDR2 FQGNSA come from the germline V gene. V lost 8 bases and J lost 5, with 14 bases in between. The CDR3 DNA reads as TGTGCCAGCTTATGGAGCGGAGAAGATACGCAGTATTTT. Translated, it gives CASLWSGEDTQYF.

The CDR3 protein is CASSQDQDRSSYNSPLHF. The CDR3 DNA reads TGCGCCAGCAGCCAAGACCAGGACAGGAGCTCCTATAATTCACCCCTCCACTTT. This chain uses TRBV4-1 with TRBJ1-6; TRBD1 agrees at 7 bases. CDR1 is MGHRA, CDR2 YSYEKL, per germline. The CDR3 loop spans 18 amino acids. J lost 0 bases, V lost 0 bases, and 5 bases had no gene match.

In its sample, this clonotype was seen many times. The rearrangement uses TRBV7-9 and TRBJ2-7; D may correspond to TRBD1 or TRBD2 (5 bases each). Per germline, CDR1 SEHNR and CDR2 FQNEAQ (reference sequence). V gave up 6 bases and J gave up 2 bases, with 29 bases separating them. This CDR3 is 19 amino acids long. CDR3 bases: TGTGCCAGCAGTTCACTATCCGGGACGAGCACGACGCACCCCTACGAGCAGTACTTC. Encoded protein: CASSSLSGTSTTHPYEQYF.

Worth noting for this clonotype: At one boundary the junction diverges from the germline segment, which might be a read error. The chain uses TRBV11-2 and TRBJ2-1; 12 nucleotides match TRBD2. Germline V lookup: CDR1 SGHAT, CDR2 FQNNGV. This CDR3 is 18 amino acids long. The CDR3 spells CASSLRSSGRAIFDEQFF. The CDR3 DNA follows: TGTGCAAGCAGCTTACGGTCTAGCGGGAGGGCTATCTTTGATGAGCAGTTCTTC.

V gene TRBV28 combines with J gene TRBJ2-7, with D perhaps given as TRBD1 or TRBD2 (5 bases each). This CDR3 has 13 amino acids. Germline lookup yields CDR1 MDHEN and CDR2 SYDVKM. Trimming shortened V by 7 bases and J by 2 bases, and 12 bases separated the two germline ends. The CDR3 coding sequence is TGTGCCAGCACTAAGAGGGGAGCCTACGAGCAGTACTTC. Its protein product is CASTKRGAYEQYF.

J is TRBJ1-2 and V is TRBV6-5, with 7 bases matching TRBD1. The CDR3 is 14 residues long. V shed 6 bases, J shed 6 bases, and the junction held 10 bases outside the gene matches. The germline CDR1 and CDR2 sequences are MNHEY and SVGAGI. CDR3 in DNA: TGTGCCAGCAGGCAGGGGGTAGTTTTGGATGGCTACACCTTC. It translates to CASRQGVVLDGYTF.